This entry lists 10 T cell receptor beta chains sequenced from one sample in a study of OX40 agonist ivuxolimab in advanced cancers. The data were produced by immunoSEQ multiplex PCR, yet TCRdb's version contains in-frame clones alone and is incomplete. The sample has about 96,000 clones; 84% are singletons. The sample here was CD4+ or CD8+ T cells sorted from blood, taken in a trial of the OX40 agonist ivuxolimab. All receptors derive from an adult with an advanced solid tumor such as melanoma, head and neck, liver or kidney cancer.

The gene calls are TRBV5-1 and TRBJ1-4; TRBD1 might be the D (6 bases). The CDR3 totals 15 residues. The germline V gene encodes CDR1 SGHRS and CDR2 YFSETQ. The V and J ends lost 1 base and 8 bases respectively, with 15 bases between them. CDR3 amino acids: CASSLSWERGEKLFF. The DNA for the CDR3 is TGCGCCAGCAGCTTGTCTTGGGAGAGGGGGGAAAAACTGTTTTTT.

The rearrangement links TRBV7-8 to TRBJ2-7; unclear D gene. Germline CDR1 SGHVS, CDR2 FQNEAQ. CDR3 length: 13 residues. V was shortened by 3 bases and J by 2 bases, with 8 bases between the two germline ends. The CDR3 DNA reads TGTGCCAGCAGCTTGGCCTCTCCCTACGAGCAGTACTTC. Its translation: CASSLASPYEQYF.

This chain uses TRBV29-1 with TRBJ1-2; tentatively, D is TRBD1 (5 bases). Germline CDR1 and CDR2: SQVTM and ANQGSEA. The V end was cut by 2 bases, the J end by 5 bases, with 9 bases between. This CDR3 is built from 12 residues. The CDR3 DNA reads TGCAGCGTTGAATGGGGGGGGTATGGCTACACCTTC. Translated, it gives CSVEWGGYGYTF.

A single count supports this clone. CDR3 amino acids: CASSPRAGVTEAFF. The CDR3 nucleotides are TGTGCCAGCTCACCAAGGGCGGGTGTCACTGAAGCTTTCTTT. The chain employs TRBV18 and TRBJ1-1; no reliable D call. CDR1 is KGHSH, CDR2 LQKENI, per germline. This CDR3 spans 14 amino acids. The V end was cut by 2 bases, the J end by 4 bases, with 11 bases between.

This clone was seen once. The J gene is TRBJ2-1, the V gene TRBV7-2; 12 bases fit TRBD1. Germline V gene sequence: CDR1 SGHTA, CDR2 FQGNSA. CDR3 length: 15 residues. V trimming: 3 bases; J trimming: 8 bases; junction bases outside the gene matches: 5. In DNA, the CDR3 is TGTGCCAGCAGCTTCCCCGGGACAGGGGGCCATGAGCAGTTCTTC. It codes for CASSFPGTGGHEQFF.

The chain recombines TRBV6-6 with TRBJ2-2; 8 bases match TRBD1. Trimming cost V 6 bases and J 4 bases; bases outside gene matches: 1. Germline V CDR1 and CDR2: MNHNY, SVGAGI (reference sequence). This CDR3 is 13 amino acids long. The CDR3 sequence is CASSTGGTGELFF. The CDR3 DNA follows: TGTGCCAGCAGCACAGGGGGCACCGGGGAGCTGTTTTTT.

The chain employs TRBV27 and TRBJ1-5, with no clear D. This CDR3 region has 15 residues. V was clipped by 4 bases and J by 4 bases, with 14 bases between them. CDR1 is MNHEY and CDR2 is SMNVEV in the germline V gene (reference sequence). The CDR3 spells CASSSGAWGNQPQHF. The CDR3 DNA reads TGTGCCAGCAGTTCGGGTGCTTGGGGTAATCAGCCCCAGCATTTT.

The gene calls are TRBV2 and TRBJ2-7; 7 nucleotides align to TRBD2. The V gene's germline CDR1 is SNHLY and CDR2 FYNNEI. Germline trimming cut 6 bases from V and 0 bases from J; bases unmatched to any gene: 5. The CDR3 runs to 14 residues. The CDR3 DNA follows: TGTGCCAGCAGAACTAGCGATCTCTCCTACGAGCAGTACTTC. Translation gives CASRTSDLSYEQYF.

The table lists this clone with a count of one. The CDR3 here is CASSLNRAQPQHF. In nucleotides, the CDR3 is TGTGCCAGCAGCCTCAACAGGGCTCAGCCCCAGCATTTT. J is TRBJ1-5 and V is TRBV7-2; D is possibly TRBD1 (6 bases). V lost 5 bases and J lost 6, with 11 bases in between. The germline V gene has CDR1 SGHTA and CDR2 FQGNSA. The CDR3 sequence is 13 residues long.

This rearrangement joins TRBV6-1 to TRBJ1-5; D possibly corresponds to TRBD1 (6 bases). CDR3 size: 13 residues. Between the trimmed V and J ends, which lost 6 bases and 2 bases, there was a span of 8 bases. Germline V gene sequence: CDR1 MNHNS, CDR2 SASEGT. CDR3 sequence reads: CASREGGNQPQHF. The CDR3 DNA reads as TGTGCCAGCAGGGAGGGGGGCAATCAGCCCCAGCATTTT.